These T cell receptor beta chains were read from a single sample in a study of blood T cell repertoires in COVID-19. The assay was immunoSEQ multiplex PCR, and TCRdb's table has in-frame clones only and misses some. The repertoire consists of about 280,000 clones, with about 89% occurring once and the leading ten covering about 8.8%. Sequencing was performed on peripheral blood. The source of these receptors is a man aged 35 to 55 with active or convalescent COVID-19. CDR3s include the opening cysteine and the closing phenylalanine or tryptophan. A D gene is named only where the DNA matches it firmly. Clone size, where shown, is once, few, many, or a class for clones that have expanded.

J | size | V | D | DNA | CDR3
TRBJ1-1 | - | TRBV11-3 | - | TGTGCCAGCAGCCCCCGGGGTTGGAGGGACGACACTGAAGCTTTCTTT | CASSPRGWRDDTEAFF
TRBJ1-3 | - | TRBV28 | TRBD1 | TGTGCCAGCAGTTTCGACCAGGGGGCTCACTCTGGAAACACCATATATTTT | CASSFDQGAHSGNTIYF
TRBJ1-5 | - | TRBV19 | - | TGTGCCAGTAGTAACTCGGGAAATAGCAATCAGCCCCAGCATTTT | CASSNSGNSNQPQHF
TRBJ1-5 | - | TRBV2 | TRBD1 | TGTGCCAGCAGGGAACAGGGGGTAGGTAATCAGCCCCAGCATTTT | CASREQGVGNQPQHF
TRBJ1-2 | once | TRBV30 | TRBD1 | TGTGCCTGGAAAGGGACAGGGAGTGGCTACACCTTC | CAWKGTGSGYTF
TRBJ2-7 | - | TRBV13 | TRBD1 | TGTGCCAGCAGCCCCGGGACAGGGAAAGCCTACGAGCAGTACTTC | CASSPGTGKAYEQYF
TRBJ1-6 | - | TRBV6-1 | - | TGTGCCAGCAGTGAATCGGGACACCCTAATTCACCCCTCCACTTT | CASSESGHPNSPLHF
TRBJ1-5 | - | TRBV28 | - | TGTGCCAGCCGGACAGATATCAATCAGCCCCAGCATTTT | CASRTDINQPQHF
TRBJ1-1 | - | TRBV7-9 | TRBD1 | TGTGCCAGCAGCCAGAACACAGGGGCCGCAGAAGCTTTCTTT | CASSQNTGAAEAFF
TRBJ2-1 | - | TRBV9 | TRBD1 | TGTGCCAGCAGCGTACAGGGACAGGGCTTCAGCGAGCAGTTCTTC | CASSVQGQGFSEQFF
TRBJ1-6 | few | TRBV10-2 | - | TGCGCCAGCAGTGTCACAGGGACGGGTAATTCACCCCTCCACTTT | CASSVTGTGNSPLHF
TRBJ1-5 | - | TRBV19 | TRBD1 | TGTGCCATCTCGGGGACAGGGCTTCAGCCCCAGCATTTT | CAISGTGLQPQHF
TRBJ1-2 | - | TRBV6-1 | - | TGTGCCAGCAGTGAGGGCAGGAGGGATGGCTACACCTTC | CASSEGRRDGYTF
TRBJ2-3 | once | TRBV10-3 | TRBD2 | TGTGCCATCAGTGACGGACTAGCGGTAACAGATACGCAGTATTTT | CAISDGLAVTDTQYF
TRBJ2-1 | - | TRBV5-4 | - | TGTGCCAGCAGTGCAGAGACAGCTACCCTCAGGGAGCAGTTCTTC | CASSAETATLREQFF
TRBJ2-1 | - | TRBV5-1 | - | TGCGCCAGCAGCTCGGAACAGGGTGATATCCACAATGAGCAGTTCTTC | CASSSEQGDIHNEQFF
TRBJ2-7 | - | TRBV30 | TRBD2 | TGTGCCTGTTCGAGCGGGGACCACGAGCAGTACTTC | CACSSGDHEQYF
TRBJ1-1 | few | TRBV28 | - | TGTGCCAGCAGCTCAATAGTAGATCCTGAAGCTTTCTTT | CASSSIVDPEAFF
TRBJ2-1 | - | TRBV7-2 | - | TGTGCCAGCAGGTCAGGGGTCAATGAGCAGTTCTTC | CASRSGVNEQFF
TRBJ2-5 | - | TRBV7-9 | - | TGTGCCAGCAGCTTAGGAGTGCGGGAGACCCAGTACTTC | CASSLGVRETQYF
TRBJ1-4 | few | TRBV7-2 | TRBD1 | TGTGCCAGCAGCTCACAGGGGAATGAAAAACTGTTTTTT | CASSSQGNEKLFF
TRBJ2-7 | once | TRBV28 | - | TGTGCCAGCAGGGGGCTCGACGAGCAGTACTTC | CASRGLDEQYF
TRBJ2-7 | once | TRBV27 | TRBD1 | TGTGCCAGCGGTTGGACAGGGGACTCCTACGAGCAGTACTTC | CASGWTGDSYEQYF
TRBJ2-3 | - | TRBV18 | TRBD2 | TGTGCCAGCTCACCACCGTTGAGTCTAGCGGACACAGATACGCAGTATTTT | CASSPPLSLADTDTQYF
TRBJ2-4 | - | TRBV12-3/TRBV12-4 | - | TGTGCCAGCAGCCAAACGGGAGACATTCAGTACTTC | CASSQTGDIQYF
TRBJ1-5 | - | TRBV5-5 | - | TGTGCCAGCAGCCGCCAGGGGTTTAGCAATCAGCCCCAGCATTTT | CASSRQGFSNQPQHF
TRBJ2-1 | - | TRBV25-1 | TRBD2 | TGTGCCAGCAGTGAAGAAACTAGCGGGAGTGGAACCTACAATGAGCAGTTCTTC | CASSEETSGSGTYNEQFF
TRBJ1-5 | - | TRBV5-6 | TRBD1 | TGTGCCAGCAGCCAAGGGACAGGCCTGGATAGCAATCAGCCCCAGCATTTT | CASSQGTGLDSNQPQHF
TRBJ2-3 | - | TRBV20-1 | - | TGCAGTGCCCGTATAACAGATACGCAGTATTTT | CSARITDTQYF
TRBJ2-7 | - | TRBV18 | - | TGTGCCAGCTCCCCGGCGGACAGAGCCTACGAGCAGTACTTC | CASSPADRAYEQYF
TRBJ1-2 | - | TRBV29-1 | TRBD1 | TGCAGCGTTGAAATACAGGGGATATTCTCTGGCTACACCTTC | CSVEIQGIFSGYTF
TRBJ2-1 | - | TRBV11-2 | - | TGTGCCAGCAGTTTCCAGCAGGGTGGGGGGTACAATGAGCAGTTCTTC | CASSFQQGGGYNEQFF
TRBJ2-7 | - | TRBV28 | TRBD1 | TGTGCCAGCAGTGGGCCTGGGACAGGGGGCCCCTACGAGCAGTACTTC | CASSGPGTGGPYEQYF
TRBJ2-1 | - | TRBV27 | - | TGTGCCAGCAGTTTCCCCCGGGAGGGACAGGGTGAGCAGTTCTTC | CASSFPREGQGEQFF
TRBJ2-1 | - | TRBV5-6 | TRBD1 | TGTGCCAGCAGCCCAAACAGGGGGAATGAGCAGTTCTTC | CASSPNRGNEQFF
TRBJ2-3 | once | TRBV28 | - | TGTGCCAGCAGTTTAGACGGGGGAGGCACAGATACGCAGTATTTT | CASSLDGGGTDTQYF
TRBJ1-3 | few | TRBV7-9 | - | TGTGCCAGCAGCCACAGTGGGTTTTCTGGAAACACCATATATTTT | CASSHSGFSGNTIYF
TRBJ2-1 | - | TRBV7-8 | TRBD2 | TGTGCCAGCAGCCCAAAGGTAGCGGGAAGAAATGAGCAGTTCTTC | CASSPKVAGRNEQFF
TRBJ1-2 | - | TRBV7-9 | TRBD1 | TGTGCCAGCAGCTTCTTACAGGGGAACTATGGCTACACCTTC | CASSFLQGNYGYTF
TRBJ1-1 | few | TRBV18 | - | TGTGCCAGCTCACCCGACACTGAAGCTTTCTTT | CASSPDTEAFF
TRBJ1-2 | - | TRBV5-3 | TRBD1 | TGTGCCAGAAGCTCCATTATTCAGACAGGGCTTGGCTACACCTTC | CARSSIIQTGLGYTF
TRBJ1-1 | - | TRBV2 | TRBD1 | TGTGCCAGCAGCTTACAGGGGGCGAACACTGAAGCTTTCTTT | CASSLQGANTEAFF
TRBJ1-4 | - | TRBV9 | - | TGTGCCAGCAGCGTAGAAGGCGGGGCTAATGAAAAACTGTTTTTT | CASSVEGGANEKLFF
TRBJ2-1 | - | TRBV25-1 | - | TGTGCCAGCAGTGAACCACCGAGGAATGAGCAGTTCTTC | CASSEPPRNEQFF
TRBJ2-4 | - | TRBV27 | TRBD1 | TGTGCCAGCAGTTTATCGGGACAGGGAGGGTACATTCAGTACTTC | CASSLSGQGGYIQYF
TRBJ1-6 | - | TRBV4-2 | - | TGTGCCAGCAGCCAAGTACCGGCCCAGGGGTCCTATAATTCACCCCTCCACTTT | CASSQVPAQGSYNSPLHF
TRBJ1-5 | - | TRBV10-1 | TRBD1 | TGCGCCAGCAGTGAGGGGACAGGGGATCAGCCCCAGCATTTT | CASSEGTGDQPQHF
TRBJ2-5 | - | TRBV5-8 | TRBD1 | TGTGCCAGCAGCCAAAGCAGGGGGTGGCAAGAGACCCAGTACTTC | CASSQSRGWQETQYF
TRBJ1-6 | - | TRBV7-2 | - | TGTGCCAGCAGCTCCCGACAGGTTCTTTATAATTCACCCCTCCACTTT | CASSSRQVLYNSPLHF
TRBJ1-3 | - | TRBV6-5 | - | TGTGCCAGCAGAAACCGGGGTTCTGGAAACACCATATATTTT | CASRNRGSGNTIYF
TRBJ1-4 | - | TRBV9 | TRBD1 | TGTGCCAGCAGCGTAGGTGGGGGACAGGTTAATGAAAAACTGTTTTTT | CASSVGGGQVNEKLFF
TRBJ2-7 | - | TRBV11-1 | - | TGTGCCAGCAGCTCCGATCGTATCCGGGAGCAGTACTTC | CASSSDRIREQYF
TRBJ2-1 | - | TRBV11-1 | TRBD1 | TGTGCCAGCAGCTTACGGGACAGGGGGTCGGTTGAGCAGTTCTTC | CASSLRDRGSVEQFF
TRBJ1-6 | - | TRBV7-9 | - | TGTGCCAGCAGCTTAGCGAGAGATTCACCCCTCCACTTT | CASSLARDSPLHF
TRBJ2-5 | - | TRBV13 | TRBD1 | TGTGCCAGCAGCTGGACAGGGGCCCAAGAGACCCAGTACTTC | CASSWTGAQETQYF